This T cell receptor beta chain was obtained from a study of Ad26.COV2.S vaccination and SARS-CoV-2 variants. In germline, CDR1 is SGHNT, CDR2 YYREEE (reference sequence). The CDR3 extends over 15 amino acids. The ends lost 5 bases at V and 4 bases at J; junction bases unmatched: 2. Repertoires were generated with immunoSEQ multiplex PCR, while TCRdb's copy carries only in-frame clones and drops some. The table has roughly 700,000 clones, approximately 88% seen once; the top ten hold over 1.3%. Treatment of the sample: over 15 received Ad26.COV2.S at low or high dose, single or two shots; a few received placebo; per-sample allocation not given. The investigators took samples on day 63 after the first vaccine or placebo injection.

This TCR was sampled from a person between 18 and 59 years old who received the Ad26.COV2.S COVID-19 vaccine or a placebo. The J gene is TRBJ2-2, the V gene TRBV5-4; 13 bases map to TRBD2. Sequenced material: peripheral blood, taken in a trial of Ad26.COV2.S vaccine versus placebo. The CDR3 region is CASSTSGRVTGELFF. Written as DNA, the CDR3 is TGTGCCAGCAGTACTAGCGGGAGGGTCACCGGGGAGCTGTTTTTT.